This T cell receptor beta chain was recovered during a study of cytomegalovirus exposure and HLA in healthy donors. PCR employed 60 Vbeta and 13 Jbeta primers. TCRdb keeps only in-frame clones here, not all; method: immunoSEQ multiplex PCR. The table records approximately 170,000 clones, approximately 70% of them present only once. V trimming: 8 bases; J trimming: 5 bases; junction bases outside the gene matches: 7. Germline CDR1 is SGHTA and CDR2 is FQGNSA. This CDR3 is 14 amino acids long. V and J are TRBV7-2 and TRBJ2-1; 9 bases are a match to TRBD2. Sequencing used PBMCs. This sequence was found in a woman in her twenties or thirties in good health and CMV-seropositive. CDR3 coding DNA: TGTGCCAGCGCCCTAGCGGGACTCCACAATGAGCAGTTCTTC. It is translated as CASALAGLHNEQFF.